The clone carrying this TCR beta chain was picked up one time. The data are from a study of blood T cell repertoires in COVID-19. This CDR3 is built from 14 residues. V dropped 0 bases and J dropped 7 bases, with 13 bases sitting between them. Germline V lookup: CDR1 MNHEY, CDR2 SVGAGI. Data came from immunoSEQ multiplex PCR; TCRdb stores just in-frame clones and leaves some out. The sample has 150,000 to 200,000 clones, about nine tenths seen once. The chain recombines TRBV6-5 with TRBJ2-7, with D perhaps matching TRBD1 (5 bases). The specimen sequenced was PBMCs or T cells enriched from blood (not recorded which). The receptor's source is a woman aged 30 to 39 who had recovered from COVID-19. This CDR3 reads CASSYSRQTFEQYF. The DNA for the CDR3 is TGTGCCAGCAGTTACTCGAGACAGACTTTTGAGCAGTACTTC.